This TCR beta chain stems from a study of blood T cell repertoires in COVID-19. Sequencing was performed with immunoSEQ multiplex PCR; in TCRdb, only in-frame clones are kept and a portion is missing. The sample records around 37,000 clones, just under 75% being singletons. This receptor was obtained from an older man with COVID-19, enrolled during active disease. The sample taken for sequencing was peripheral blood.

The CDR3 DNA reads TGCAGCGTTGTGTCCTATCCGGGCGGGGCTAATGAAAAACTGTTTTTT. Protein product: CSVVSYPGGANEKLFF. This rearrangement joins TRBV29-1 to TRBJ1-4; D unresolved. V lost 4 bases to trimming and J lost 3 bases, with 18 bases between them. The CDR3 has 16 residues. CDR1 and CDR2 from the germline V gene are SQVTM and ANQGSEA.